This TCR beta chain was identified in a study of pediatric ulcerative colitis. Findings and caveats of the study: Blood-rectal clonal overlap within each person was significantly higher in ulcerative colitis patients than controls.

Assay used: immunoSEQ multiplex PCR; TCRdb lists only in-frame clones, some missing. The data contain 37,000 or so clones, approximately 82% of them seen just once; the ten biggest clones take up 20% to 25%. On this clone itself: What it recognizes is unknown.

Germline-derived CDR1 and CDR2 are MDHEN and SYDVKM. With 6 bases clipped from V and 4 bases from J, the junction kept 3 bases outside the gene matches. The length of the CDR3 is 14 residues. The sample was blood. The genes are TRBV28 and TRBJ2-7, with TRBD2 identical over 13 bases. The TCR sequence derives from a girl aged 10-17 years with moderate ulcerative colitis. CDR3 sequence reads: CASSRTSGRYEQYF. The CDR3 region has the DNA TGTGCCAGCAGCCGGACTAGCGGGAGATACGAGCAGTACTTC.